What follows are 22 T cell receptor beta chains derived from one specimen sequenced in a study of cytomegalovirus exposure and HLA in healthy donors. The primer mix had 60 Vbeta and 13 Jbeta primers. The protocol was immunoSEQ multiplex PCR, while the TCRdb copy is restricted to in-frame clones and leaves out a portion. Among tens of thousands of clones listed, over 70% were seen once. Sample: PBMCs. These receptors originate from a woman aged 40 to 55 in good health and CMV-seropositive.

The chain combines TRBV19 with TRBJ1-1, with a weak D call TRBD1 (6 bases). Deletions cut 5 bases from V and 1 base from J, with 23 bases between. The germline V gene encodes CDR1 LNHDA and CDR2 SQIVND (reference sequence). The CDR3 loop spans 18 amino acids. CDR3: CASSYIPVRGGQNTEAFF. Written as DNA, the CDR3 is TGTGCCAGTAGTTATATACCCGTTAGAGGGGGACAGAACACTGAAGCTTTCTTT.

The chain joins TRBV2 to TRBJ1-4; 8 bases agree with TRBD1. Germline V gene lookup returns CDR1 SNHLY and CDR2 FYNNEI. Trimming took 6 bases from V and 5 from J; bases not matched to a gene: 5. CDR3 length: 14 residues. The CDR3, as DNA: TGTGCCAGCAGCTCAGGGGGCAGAAATGAAAAACTGTTTTTT. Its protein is CASSSGGRNEKLFF. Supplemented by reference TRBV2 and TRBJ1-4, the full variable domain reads EPEVTQTPSHQVTQMGQEVILRCVPISNHLYFYWYRQILGQKVEFLVSFYNNEISEKSEIFDDQFSVERPDGSNFTLKIRSTKLEDSAMYFCASSSGGRNEKLFFGSGTQLSVL.

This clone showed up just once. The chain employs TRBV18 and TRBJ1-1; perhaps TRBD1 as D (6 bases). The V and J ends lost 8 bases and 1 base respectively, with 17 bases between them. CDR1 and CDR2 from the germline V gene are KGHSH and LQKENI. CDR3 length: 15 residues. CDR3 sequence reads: CASVGTRGSNTEAFF. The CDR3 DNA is TGTGCCAGCGTAGGGACCAGGGGCTCGAACACTGAAGCTTTCTTT.

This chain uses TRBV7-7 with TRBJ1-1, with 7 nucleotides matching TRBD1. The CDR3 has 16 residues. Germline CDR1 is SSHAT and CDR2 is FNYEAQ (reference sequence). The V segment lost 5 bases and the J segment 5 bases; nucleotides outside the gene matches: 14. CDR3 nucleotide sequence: TGTGCCAGCAGCCCCCCGGGCCTGACAGGGAAGACTGAAGCTTTCTTT. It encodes CASSPPGLTGKTEAFF.

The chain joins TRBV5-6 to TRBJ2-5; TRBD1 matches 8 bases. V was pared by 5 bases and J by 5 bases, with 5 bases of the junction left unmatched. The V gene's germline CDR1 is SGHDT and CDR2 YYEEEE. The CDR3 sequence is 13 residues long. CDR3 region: CASRQDRGETQYF. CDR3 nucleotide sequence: TGTGCCAGCAGACAAGACAGGGGTGAGACCCAGTACTTC.

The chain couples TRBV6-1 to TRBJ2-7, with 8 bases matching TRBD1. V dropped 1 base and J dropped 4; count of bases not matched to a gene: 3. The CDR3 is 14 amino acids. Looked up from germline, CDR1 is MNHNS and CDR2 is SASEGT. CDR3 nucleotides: TGTGCCAGCAGTGAAGGGGGGACAGGATACGAGCAGTACTTC. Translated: CASSEGGTGYEQYF.

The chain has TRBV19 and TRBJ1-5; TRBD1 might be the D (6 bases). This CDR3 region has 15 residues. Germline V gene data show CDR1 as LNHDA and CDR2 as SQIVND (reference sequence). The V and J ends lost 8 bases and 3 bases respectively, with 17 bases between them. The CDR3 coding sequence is TGTGCCAGTTCGGTAGGGGGGGCCTACAATCAGCCCCAGCATTTT. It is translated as CASSVGGAYNQPQHF.

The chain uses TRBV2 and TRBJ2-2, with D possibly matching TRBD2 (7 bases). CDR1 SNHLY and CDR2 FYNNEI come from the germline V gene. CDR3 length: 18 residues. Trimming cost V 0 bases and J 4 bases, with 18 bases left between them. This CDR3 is CASSEAYGRGAGTGELFF. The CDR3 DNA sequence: TGTGCCAGCAGTGAAGCGTACGGTCGGGGGGCCGGCACCGGGGAGCTGTTTTTT.

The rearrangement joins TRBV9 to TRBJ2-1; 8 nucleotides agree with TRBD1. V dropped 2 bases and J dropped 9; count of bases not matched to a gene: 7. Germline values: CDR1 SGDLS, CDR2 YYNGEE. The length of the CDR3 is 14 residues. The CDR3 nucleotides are TGTGCCAGCAGCGTCGCAGGGGGCTGGGGTGAGCAGTTCTTC. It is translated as CASSVAGGWGEQFF.

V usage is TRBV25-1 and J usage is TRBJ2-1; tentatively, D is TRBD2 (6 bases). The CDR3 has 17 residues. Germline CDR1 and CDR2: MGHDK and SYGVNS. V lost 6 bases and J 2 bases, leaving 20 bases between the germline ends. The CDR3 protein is CASSSLIGGIAYNEQFF. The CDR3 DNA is TGTGCCAGCAGCTCTTTAATCGGAGGGATCGCCTACAATGAGCAGTTCTTC.

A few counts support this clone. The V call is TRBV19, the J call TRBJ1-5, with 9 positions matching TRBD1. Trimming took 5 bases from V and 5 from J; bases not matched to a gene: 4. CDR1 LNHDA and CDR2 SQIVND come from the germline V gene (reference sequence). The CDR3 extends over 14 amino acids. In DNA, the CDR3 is TGTGCCAGTAGTCGGACAGGGGAATATCAGCCCCAGCATTTT. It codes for CASSRTGEYQPQHF.

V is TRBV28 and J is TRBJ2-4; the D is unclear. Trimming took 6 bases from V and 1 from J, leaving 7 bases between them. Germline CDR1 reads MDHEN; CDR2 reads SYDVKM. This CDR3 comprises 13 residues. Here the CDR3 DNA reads TGTGCCAGCAGCCCAATTGCCAAAAACATTCAGTACTTC. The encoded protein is CASSPIAKNIQYF. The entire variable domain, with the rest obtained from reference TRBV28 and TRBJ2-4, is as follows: DVKVTQSSRYLVKRTGEKVFLECVQDMDHENMFWYRQDPGLGLRLIYFSYDVKMKEKGDIPEGYSVSREKKERFSLILESASTNQTSMYLCASSPIAKNIQYFGAGTRLSVL.

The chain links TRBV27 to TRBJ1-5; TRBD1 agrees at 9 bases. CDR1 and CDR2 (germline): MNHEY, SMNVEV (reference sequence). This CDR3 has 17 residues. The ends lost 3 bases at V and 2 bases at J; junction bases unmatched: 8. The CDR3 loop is CASSFTGGPVGNQPQHF. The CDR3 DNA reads TGTGCCAGCAGTTTCACAGGGGGCCCGGTGGGCAATCAGCCCCAGCATTTT.

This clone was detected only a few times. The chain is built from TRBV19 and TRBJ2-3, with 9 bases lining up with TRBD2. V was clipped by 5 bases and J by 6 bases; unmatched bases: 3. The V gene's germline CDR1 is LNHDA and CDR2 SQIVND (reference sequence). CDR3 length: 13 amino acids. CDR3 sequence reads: CASSLAGGDTQYF. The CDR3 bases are TGTGCCAGTAGTTTGGCGGGGGGGGATACGCAGTATTTT.

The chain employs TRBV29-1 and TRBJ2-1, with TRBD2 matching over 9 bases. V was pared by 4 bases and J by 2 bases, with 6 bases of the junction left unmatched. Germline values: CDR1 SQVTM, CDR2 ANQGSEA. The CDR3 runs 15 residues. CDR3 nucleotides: TGCAGCGTTGCCCAAACTAGCGGGCCCTACAATGAGCAGTTCTTC. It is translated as CSVAQTSGPYNEQFF.

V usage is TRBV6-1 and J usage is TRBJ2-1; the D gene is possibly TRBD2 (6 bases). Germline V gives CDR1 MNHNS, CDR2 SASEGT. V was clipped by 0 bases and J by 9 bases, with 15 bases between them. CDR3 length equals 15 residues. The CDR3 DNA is TGTGCCAGCAGTGAAGCGCTATCGGGAGTCAGTGAGCAGTTCTTC. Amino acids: CASSEALSGVSEQFF.

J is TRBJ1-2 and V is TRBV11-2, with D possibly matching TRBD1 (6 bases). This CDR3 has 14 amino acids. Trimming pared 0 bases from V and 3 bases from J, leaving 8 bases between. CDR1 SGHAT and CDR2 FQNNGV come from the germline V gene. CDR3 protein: CASSLERGYYGYTF. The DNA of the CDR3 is TGTGCCAGCAGCTTAGAGAGGGGGTACTATGGCTACACCTTC.

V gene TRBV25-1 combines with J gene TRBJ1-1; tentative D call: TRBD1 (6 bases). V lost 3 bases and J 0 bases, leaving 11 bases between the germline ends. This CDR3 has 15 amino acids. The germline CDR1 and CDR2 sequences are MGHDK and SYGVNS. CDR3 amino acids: CASSEDTGMNTEAFF. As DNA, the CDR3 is TGTGCCAGCAGTGAGGACACAGGGATGAACACTGAAGCTTTCTTT. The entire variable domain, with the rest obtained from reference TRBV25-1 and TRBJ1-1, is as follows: EADIYQTPRYLVIGTGKKITLECSQTMGHDKMYWYQQDPGMELHLIHYSYGVNSTEKGDLSSESTVSRIRTEHFPLTLESARPSHTSQYLCASSEDTGMNTEAFFGQGTRLTVV.

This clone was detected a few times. The CDR3 sequence: CASYLGGGTEAFF. The CDR3 nucleotides read TGTGCCAGCTACCTGGGGGGTGGCACTGAAGCTTTCTTT. V usage is TRBV6-5 and J usage is TRBJ1-1; the D gene is possibly TRBD1 (5 bases). The germline V and J ends were trimmed by 8 bases and 4 bases, with 14 bases remaining between them. The CDR3 is made up of 13 amino acids. Germline V gene lookup returns CDR1 MNHEY and CDR2 SVGAGI.

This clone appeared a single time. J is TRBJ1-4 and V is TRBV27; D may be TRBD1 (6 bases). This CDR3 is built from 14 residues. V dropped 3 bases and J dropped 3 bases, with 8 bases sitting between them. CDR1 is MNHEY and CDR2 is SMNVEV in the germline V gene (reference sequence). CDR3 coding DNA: TGTGCCAGCAGTTTCGGACAGCCTAATGAAAAACTGTTTTTT. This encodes CASSFGQPNEKLFF.

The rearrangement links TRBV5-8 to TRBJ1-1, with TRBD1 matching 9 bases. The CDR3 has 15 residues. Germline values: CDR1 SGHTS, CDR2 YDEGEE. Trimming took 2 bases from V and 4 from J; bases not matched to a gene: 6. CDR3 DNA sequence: TGTGCCAGCAGCTTATTCGTGACAGGGGGCACTGAAGCTTTCTTT. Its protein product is CASSLFVTGGTEAFF. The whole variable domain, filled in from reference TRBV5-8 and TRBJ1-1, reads EAGVTQSPTHLIKTRGQQATLRCSPISGHTSVYWYQQALGLGLQFLLWYDEGEERNRGNFPPRFSGRQFPNYSSELNVNALELEDSALYLCASSLFVTGGTEAFFGQGTRLTVV.

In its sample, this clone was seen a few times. The CDR3 spells CASSRSWRSSYNEQFF. The DNA of the CDR3 is TGTGCCAGCAGCCGCTCTTGGAGAAGCTCCTACAATGAGCAGTTCTTC. The V call is TRBV7-8, the J call TRBJ2-1; D not resolved. The CDR3 is 16 amino acids. V was pared by 5 bases and J by 0 bases, with 14 bases between. CDR1 and CDR2 from the germline V gene are SGHVS and FQNEAQ.